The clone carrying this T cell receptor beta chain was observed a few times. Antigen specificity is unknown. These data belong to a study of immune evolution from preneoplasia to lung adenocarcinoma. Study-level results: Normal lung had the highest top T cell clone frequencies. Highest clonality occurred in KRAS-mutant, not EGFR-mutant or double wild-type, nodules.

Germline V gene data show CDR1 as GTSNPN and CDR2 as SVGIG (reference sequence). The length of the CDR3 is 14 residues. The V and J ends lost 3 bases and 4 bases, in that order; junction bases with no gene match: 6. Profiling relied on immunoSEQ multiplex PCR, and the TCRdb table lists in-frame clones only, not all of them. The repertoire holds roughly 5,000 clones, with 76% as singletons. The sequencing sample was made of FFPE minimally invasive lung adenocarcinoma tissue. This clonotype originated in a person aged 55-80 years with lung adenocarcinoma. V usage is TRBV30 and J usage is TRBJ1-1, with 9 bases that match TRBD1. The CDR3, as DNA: TGTGCCTGGAGCACAGACAGGGGGGCCACTGAAGCTTTCTTT. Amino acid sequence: CAWSTDRGATEAFF.